This passage covers 21 T cell receptor beta chains from one sample sequenced in a study. One entry per CDR3 protein, called by TCRdb with MiXCR from the 5' RACE reads. The repertoire includes around 34,000 distinct CDR3 sequences, about a quarter of them detected once, and over 2% sits in the top ten. Cells sorted as Tregs were CD4+, CD25+ and CD127-/low. The specimen was tumor-infiltrating Tregs sorted from the breast tumor. Source of these receptors: a female donor with breast cancer.

This clonotype was seen more than once but under ten times. The gene calls are TRBV15 and TRBJ2-1; TRBD2 matches at 10 bases. Trimming cost V 1 base and J 6 bases; bases outside gene matches: 6. Germline V lookup: CDR1 LNHNV, CDR2 YYDKDF (reference sequence). The CDR3 consists of 16 residues. As DNA, the CDR3 is TGTGCCACCAGCAGAGGGGTAGCGGGAGGTTTCAATGAGCAGTTCTTC. Residues: CATSRGVAGGFNEQFF.

Judged by abundance, this clonotype is medium-sized. The genes are TRBV12-3 or TRBV12-4 and TRBJ2-1; 9 nucleotides agree with TRBD2. CDR3 length: 15 residues. J lost 9 bases, V lost 7 bases, and 13 bases had no gene match. The CDR3 sequence: CASTTFSGSGSEQFF. For the CDR3, the DNA is TGTGCCAGCACCACTTTTAGCGGGAGTGGAAGTGAGCAGTTCTTC.

Concerning this clonotype: One junction end disagrees with the germline gene, perhaps due to a read error. This chain uses TRBV29-1 with TRBJ2-7; D not certain. There are 11 residues in the CDR3. CDR1 SQVTM and CDR2 ANQGSEA come from the germline V gene. CDR3 coding DNA: TGCGGCGTGGGATATCGAGACGAGCAGTACTTC. It yields the protein CGVGYRDEQYF.

There are a few counts of this clonotype. In nucleotides, the CDR3 is TGTGCCTGGAGTGTACTGAGCGGGGAGCTGTTTTTT. It codes for CAWSVLSGELFF. The gene calls are TRBV30 and TRBJ2-2; D remains ambiguous. In germline, CDR1 is GTSNPN, CDR2 SVGIG (reference sequence). V shed 0 bases and J shed 7 bases, with 6 bases lying between them. The CDR3 sequence is 12 residues long.

V is TRBV20-1 and J is TRBJ2-1; the D gene is possibly TRBD2 (6 bases). Germline values: CDR1 DFQATT, CDR2 SNEGSKA (reference sequence). Between the trimmed V and J ends, which lost 7 bases and 11 bases, there was a span of 24 bases. The CDR3 has 14 amino acids. The CDR3 DNA reads TGCAGTGGGCTAGTTCCGGGGGTGGGGCTAAAGCAGTTCTTC. Residues: CSGLVPGVGLKQFF.

There are many counts of this clonotype. This chain joins TRBV12-3 or TRBV12-4 and TRBJ1-2; D is unclear. This CDR3 is 13 amino acids long. The V end was cut by 3 bases, the J end by 2 bases, with 7 bases between. Here the CDR3 reads CASSFSVNYGYTF. The CDR3 DNA reads as TGTGCCAGCAGTTTCTCGGTAAACTATGGCTACACCTTC.

The chain uses TRBV20-1 and TRBJ1-4; D might be TRBD1 (5 bases). The CDR3 runs 17 residues. V lost 1 base, J lost 2 bases, and 17 bases lay in between. Germline V CDR1 and CDR2: DFQATT, SNEGSKA (reference sequence). The DNA of the CDR3 is TGCAGTGCTAGAGGACCCCGCTTGGGGGGGACTAATGAAAAACTGTTTTTT. Protein sequence: CSARGPRLGGTNEKLFF.

Ten or more counts support this clonotype. V and J are TRBV6-1 and TRBJ2-1; tentative D call: TRBD1 (6 bases). V lost 7 bases and J 7 bases, leaving 14 bases between the germline ends. Per germline, CDR1 MNHNS and CDR2 SASEGT. CDR3 length: 13 residues. The CDR3 DNA follows: TGTGCCAGCACTTTAACAGGGCCTAATGAGCAGTTCTTC. This sequence encodes CASTLTGPNEQFF.

This chain connects TRBV7-6 to TRBJ2-5, with D uncertain. The CDR3 has 13 amino acids. The V gene's germline CDR1 is SGHVS and CDR2 FNYEAQ. The V gene lost 1 base and the J gene lost 4 bases, with 7 bases spanning the gap. CDR3 coding DNA: TGTGCCAGCAGCTTAGGTCTGCGAGAGACCCAGTACTTC. Protein: CASSLGLRETQYF.

In regard to this clonotype: A much bigger clone sits one base away, suggesting this may be a read error. V usage is TRBV5-1 and J usage is TRBJ2-1; 12 bases line up with TRBD2. The junction had 6 bases not matched to a gene; V was cut back by 4 bases and J by 4 bases. The CDR3 consists of 16 residues. Germline V gene sequence: CDR1 SGHRS, CDR2 YFSETQ. CDR3: CASSTTSGRWYNEQFF. Here the CDR3 DNA reads TGCGCCAGCAGCACGACTAGCGGGAGATGGTACAATGAGCAGTTCTTC.

The chain uses TRBV2 and TRBJ2-1, with 7 bases fitting TRBD2. Germline V gene data show CDR1 as SNHLY and CDR2 as FYNNEI. With 7 bases clipped from V and 10 bases from J, the junction kept 7 bases outside the gene matches. The CDR3 runs to 12 residues. The CDR3 here is CASIQLGGEQFF. CDR3 DNA sequence: TGTGCCAGCATCCAGCTCGGGGGGGAGCAGTTCTTC. Together with reference TRBV2 and TRBJ2-1, the CDR3 gives the full variable domain: EPEVTQTPSHQVTQMGQEVILRCVPISNHLYFYWYRQILGQKVEFLVSFYNNEISEKSEIFDDQFSVERPDGSNFTLKIRSTKLEDSAMYFCASIQLGGEQFFGPGTRLTVL.

This clonotype is a singleton in its sample. The chain carries TRBV24-1 and TRBJ1-2; D is perhaps TRBD1 (5 bases). The germline gives CDR1 KGHDR, CDR2 SFDVKD. Trimming removed 3 bases at V and 8 bases at J, with 24 bases between. The CDR3 covers 17 residues. CDR3 nucleotides: TGTGCCACCAGTGATCCGGGGACTGGCAGGTCTATGAGGGGCTACACCTTC. It encodes CATSDPGTGRSMRGYTF.

The sample holds many counts of this clonotype. The gene calls are TRBV4-1 and TRBJ1-2, with a possible D match to TRBD1 (5 bases). Trimming removed 0 bases from V and 5 bases from J, with 13 bases in between. There are 15 residues in the CDR3. CDR1 is MGHRA and CDR2 is YSYEKL in the germline V gene. CDR3 amino acids: CASSQEEGTRYGYTF. CDR3 coding DNA: TGCGCCAGCAGCCAAGAGGAGGGGACCCGGTATGGCTACACCTTC.

Comment on this clonotype: This may be a read error, as it is one base from a much larger clone. The V call is TRBV20-1, the J call TRBJ1-5; possible D gene TRBD1, 6 bases. CDR1 is DFQATT, CDR2 SNEGSKA, per germline (reference sequence). Trimming shortened V by 4 bases and J by 3 bases, and 13 bases separated the two germline ends. This CDR3 has 14 amino acids. The CDR3: CSAKPRGNNQPQHF. CDR3 bases: TGCAGTGCTAAGCCCAGGGGCAACAATCAGCCCCAGCATTTT.

This clonotype was seen a handful of times. The rearrangement links TRBV10-3 to TRBJ1-5; D ambiguous. CDR1 and CDR2 (germline): ENHRY, SYGVKD. Trimming left V 8 bases short and J 1 base short, with 6 bases between. The CDR3 sequence is 12 residues long. This CDR3 reads CAISDSNQPQHF. The CDR3 bases are TGTGCCATCTCGGACAGCAATCAGCCCCAGCATTTT.

Many counts were recorded for this clonotype. This chain joins TRBV5-6 and TRBJ2-7, with 11 bases fitting TRBD2. Germline V gives CDR1 SGHDT, CDR2 YYEEEE. The J segment lost 3 bases and the V segment lost 4 bases, leaving 9 bases of the junction unmatched. The CDR3 totals 16 residues. The CDR3 DNA sequence: TGTGCCAGCAGCCACAAACTAGCGGGAGCACACTACGAGCAGTACTTC. It specifies CASSHKLAGAHYEQYF.

Relative to its sample, this clonotype is medium-sized. The rearrangement links TRBV6-5 to TRBJ2-7, with TRBD1 matching 8 bases. Germline lookup yields CDR1 MNHEY and CDR2 SVGAGI. This CDR3 region has 13 residues. The V segment lost 2 bases and the J segment 9 bases; nucleotides outside the gene matches: 6. CDR3: CASSYDAGTGQYF. The CDR3 region has the DNA TGTGCCAGCAGTTACGATGCCGGGACAGGGCAGTACTTC.

The chain joins TRBV30 to TRBJ2-4, with D tentatively TRBD1 (6 bases). This CDR3 has 17 residues. Germline CDR1 is GTSNPN and CDR2 is SVGIG (reference sequence). Trimming cost V 0 bases and J 0 bases, with 15 bases left between them. DNA for the CDR3: TGTGCCTGGAGTGTACCGGGACAAAGCCTAGCCAAAAACATTCAGTACTTC. It encodes CAWSVPGQSLAKNIQYF.

This clonotype was seen ten or more times. The CDR3 DNA follows: TGCGCCAGCAGCCCCGGAGCGGGATCCTACAATGAGCAGTTCTTC. As protein: CASSPGAGSYNEQFF. The gene calls are TRBV5-1 and TRBJ2-1, with 7 bases fitting TRBD2. The CDR3 spans 15 residues. Germline lookup yields CDR1 SGHRS and CDR2 YFSETQ. The V and J ends lost 4 bases and 1 base, in that order; junction bases with no gene match: 5.

The V call is TRBV5-5, the J call TRBJ2-1; D is undetermined. The V end was cut by 2 bases, the J end by 12 bases, with 9 bases between. Germline V gene data show CDR1 as SGHKS and CDR2 as YYEKEE (reference sequence). The length of the CDR3 is 11 residues. CDR3 region: CASSLLKGQFF. Here the CDR3 DNA reads TGTGCCAGCAGCTTATTGAAGGGGCAGTTCTTC.

This clonotype showed up many times. The chain uses TRBV4-1 and TRBJ1-5, with D maybe TRBD1 (6 bases). V was trimmed by 1 base and J by 5 bases, leaving 12 bases between them. CDR1 is MGHRA and CDR2 is YSYEKL in the germline V gene. This CDR3 comprises 15 residues. This CDR3 is CASSQASRGDQPQHF. The CDR3 nucleotides are TGCGCCAGCAGCCAAGCTAGCAGGGGAGATCAGCCCCAGCATTTT.